This TCR beta chain was found in a study of T-cell memory formation after mild COVID-19 (dated by TCRdb to the early 2020s). Some background on the complete study: TCR sequence clusters from the two donors were found to be largely donor specific. In two donors, T-cell clones that expanded and contracted after mild COVID-19 were followed by sequencing TCRalpha and TCRbeta repertoires longitudinally. The cohort was made up of two young adult volunteers, one female and one male, who were previously healthy.

Per the germline V gene, SGDLS is the CDR1 and YYNGEE is the CDR2. V loses 3 bases, J loses 0 bases, and the germline ends lie 9 bases apart. There are 15 amino acids in the CDR3, from cysteine to phenylalanine inclusive. The kept DNA is CDR3 alone, 45 bases in frame from the first base. Sequencing relied on an Illumina NovaSeq 6000. TCRalpha and TCRbeta cDNA libraries were built by 5'RACE with constant-segment primers, adding sample barcodes and unique molecular identifiers. Trizol reagent was used to extract RNA from every sample. Library amplification was performed in two PCR steps, and a second sample barcode and Illumina TruSeq adapters were introduced in the second step. Sequencing of libraries was performed on an Illumina NovaSeq with 2 x 150 bp paired-end reads. Concerning the study's data processing: Demultiplexing of reads and collapsing into UMI-guided consensus sequences were performed with migec v1.2.7. Using mixcr v2.1.11, UMI consensuses were aligned to TRA and TRB V and J templates and then assembled into clonotypes. Expanded or contracted clonotypes were those called significant by both edgeR and NoisET, with noise models trained on biological replicates. edgeR calls used a false discovery rate-adjusted p below 0.01 and a log2 fold-change threshold of 1. PCA with hierarchical clustering of max-normalized trajectories of the 1000 most abundant clonotypes was used as exploratory dynamics analysis. Each responding clone was given a CD4 or CD8 phenotype based on the CD4+ and CD8+ repertoires, which had been sequenced separately. TCRdb took the public reads, trimmed them with fastp at Q25, ran MiXCR for clone calling and kept in-frame beta chains. Every distinct CDR3 protein forms one entry, paired with its most common genes and DNA. The V and J calls were not made by the authors but by TCRdb's processing. Across this sample there are about 500,000 distinct CDR3 sequences, with about 20% seen only once. Under 15% of the sample goes to the ten largest clones.

Ficoll-Paque density gradient centrifugation was used to isolate PBMCs. This clonotype was counted between two and nine times. Its antigen specificity is not known. The record has no base qualities; no much larger clone is one base away. Overall study outcomes, separate from this receptor: From day 15 to 85, contracting clones showed balanced CD4/CD8 phenotypes, whereas a second wave of clones that expanded from day 15 to 37 leaned towards CD4+. Some responding clones were detected in pre-infection memory, suggesting pre-existing cross-reactive memory T cells joined the SARS-CoV-2 response. Whether the second-wave clones peaking on day 37 were SARS-CoV-2 specific was not confirmed. Contracting CD4+ clones appeared mostly in the CM and EM memory subsets, whereas CD8+ clones were enriched in EMRA. Only a couple of mild cases were covered by the study, and larger cohorts that include severe cases with pre-infection samples were considered necessary.

This chain is built from TRBV9 and TRBJ1-4, with TRBD1 tentatively as D gene (6 bases match). Material: PBMCs or a T cell subset sorted from them (not recorded which). This sequence originates from an adult woman who had mild COVID-19 (a few samples of this study predate the infection). The sample titles of this study are shuffled in the database, so cell type and time point are left out; the donor was told from shared clones. The DNA sequence is given as TGTGCCAGCAGCGAGGGGGTTGCAACTAATGAAAAACTGTTTTTT. Its amino acids are CASSEGVATNEKLFF.